One sample yielded the 21 T cell receptor beta chains listed below, sequenced in a study of OX40 agonist ivuxolimab in advanced cancers. Sequenced by immunoSEQ multiplex PCR; TCRdb stores in-frame clones only, minus some. The sample yields about 68,000 clones, approximately 87% seen once. The specimen comprised CD4+ or CD8+ T cells sorted from blood, sampled in a trial of the OX40 agonist ivuxolimab. All receptors derive from an adult with an advanced solid tumor such as melanoma, head and neck, liver or kidney cancer.

This clone has a handful of counts. This chain joins TRBV4-1 and TRBJ2-3; the D gene is possibly TRBD1 (6 bases). The V gene's germline CDR1 is MGHRA and CDR2 YSYEKL. The CDR3 is 17 residues long. The germline V and J ends were trimmed by 4 bases and 5 bases, with 22 bases remaining between them. The CDR3 DNA reads TGCGCCAGCAGCCGCTACCCCCGAGGGACAAGAGAAGATACGCAGTATTTT. Its protein is CASSRYPRGTREDTQYF.

V and J are TRBV9 and TRBJ2-2; possibly TRBD1 for D (5 bases). This CDR3 is built from 16 residues. Trimming removed 0 bases at V and 0 bases at J, with 9 bases between. Germline CDR1 and CDR2: SGDLS and YYNGEE. Here the CDR3 reads CASSVVTGANTGELFF. The CDR3 DNA follows: TGTGCCAGCAGCGTAGTTACAGGTGCGAACACCGGGGAGCTGTTTTTT.

J is TRBJ1-5 and V is TRBV28; TRBD1 matches at 7 bases. CDR1 MDHEN and CDR2 SYDVKM come from the germline V gene. Trimming at V came to 5 bases and at J to 4 bases, leaving 11 bases not matched to a gene. This CDR3 comprises 16 residues. The CDR3 DNA reads TGTGCCAGCAGTCCACTACTTCAGGGGGGAAATCAGCCCCAGCATTTT. Translation: CASSPLLQGGNQPQHF.

V gene TRBV7-2 combines with J gene TRBJ2-5; D is undetermined. The CDR3 consists of 12 residues. Trimming stripped 6 bases from V and 3 bases from J, with 8 bases between. Germline-derived CDR1 and CDR2 are SGHTA and FQGNSA. The CDR3 DNA sequence: TGTGCCAGCAGTCGTCGAGAAGAGACCCAGTACTTC. Its translation: CASSRREETQYF.

V and J are TRBV6-1 and TRBJ1-2; D remains unclear. From germline, CDR1 is MNHNS and CDR2 SASEGT. V shed 10 bases and J shed 4 bases, with 13 bases lying between them. This CDR3 comprises 12 residues. CDR3 protein: CATKGGSYGYTF. DNA of the CDR3: TGTGCCACCAAAGGAGGAAGCTATGGCTACACCTTC.

The CDR3 nucleotides read TGTGCCAGTAATGAAGGGGGCGACTATGGCTACACCTTC. Protein: CASNEGGDYGYTF. The rearrangement links TRBV6-6 to TRBJ1-2, with 7 bases lining up with TRBD1. Germline V CDR1 and CDR2: MNHNY, SVGAGI (reference sequence). The CDR3 runs to 13 residues. V dropped 9 bases and J dropped 3; count of bases not matched to a gene: 7.

This rearrangement joins TRBV7-2 to TRBJ2-4; the match to TRBD2 covers 8 bases. Germline V gene data show CDR1 as SGHTA and CDR2 as FQGNSA. The V and J ends lost 3 bases and 5 bases, in that order; junction bases with no gene match: 12. The CDR3 is 17 residues long. The CDR3 here is CASSFLPAGGRQNIQYF. The DNA for the CDR3 is TGTGCCAGCAGCTTCCTTCCCGCGGGAGGTCGGCAAAACATTCAGTACTTC.

The V and J genes are TRBV18 and TRBJ2-1; 11 bases are a match to TRBD2. The CDR3 consists of 17 residues. CDR1 and CDR2 from the germline V gene are KGHSH and LQKENI. The V and J ends lost 4 bases and 6 bases, in that order; junction bases with no gene match: 11. As DNA, the CDR3 is TGTGCCAGCTCACTTATGACTAGCGGGAACACTATCAATGAGCAGTTCTTC. Protein product: CASSLMTSGNTINEQFF.

This sequence joins TRBV2 and TRBJ1-1; perhaps TRBD1 as D (5 bases). The V end was cut by 4 bases, the J end by 2 bases, with 11 bases between. From germline, CDR1 is SNHLY and CDR2 FYNNEI. This CDR3 has 14 amino acids. CDR3 DNA sequence: TGTGCCAGCAGTGTCATGAGGGGTAACACTGAAGCTTTCTTT. Its protein product is CASSVMRGNTEAFF.

CDR3 bases: TGTGCCAGCAGCTTGGCGGACAGGGGGAGTAAGTACTTC. Its translation: CASSLADRGSKYF. The V gene is TRBV5-5, the J gene TRBJ2-4; 10 bases align to TRBD1. The CDR3 is 13 amino acids. Germline CDR1 reads SGHKS; CDR2 reads YYEKEE (reference sequence). Trimming took 0 bases from V and 14 from J; bases not matched to a gene: 5.

V usage is TRBV4-2 and J usage is TRBJ2-7; no reliable D call. The germline V gene has CDR1 LGHNA and CDR2 YNFKEQ. V lost 4 bases and J 6 bases, leaving 13 bases between the germline ends. CDR3 size: 13 residues. CDR3: CASSPPQSREQYF. The CDR3 DNA reads TGTGCCAGCAGCCCGCCCCAAAGCCGCGAGCAGTACTTC.

This clone was seen only once. The chain uses TRBV28 and TRBJ1-1, with D hard to call. The CDR3 extends over 12 amino acids. V was trimmed by 6 bases and J by 5 bases, leaving 10 bases between them. CDR1 and CDR2 (germline): MDHEN, SYDVKM. CDR3 DNA sequence: TGTGCCAGCAGGTCAACGTATACTGAAGCTTTCTTT. This gives the protein CASRSTYTEAFF.

The chain recombines TRBV28 with TRBJ2-7; tentative D call: TRBD1 (6 bases). CDR1 is MDHEN, CDR2 SYDVKM, per germline. The CDR3 sequence is 14 residues long. The V and J ends lost 6 bases and 9 bases respectively, with 21 bases between them. The CDR3 bases are TGTGCCAGCAGCAAAAGGACAGAAATTCAGGGGCAGTACTTC. This encodes CASSKRTEIQGQYF.

The chain is built from TRBV6-5 and TRBJ2-7, with TRBD2 identical over 10 bases. V lost 5 bases and J lost 6; bases outside the gene matches: 7. Germline V gives CDR1 MNHEY, CDR2 SVGAGI. The CDR3 extends over 14 amino acids. This chain's CDR3 is CASSPSSGRGEQYF. CDR3 in DNA: TGTGCCAGCAGTCCTTCTAGCGGGAGAGGCGAGCAGTACTTC.

The gene calls are TRBV7-3 and TRBJ2-2; D perhaps matches TRBD1 (7 bases). Germline-derived CDR1 and CDR2 are SGHTA and FQGTGA. The ends were cut back, 2 bases at V and 0 bases at J, with 13 bases in the middle. CDR3 size: 17 residues. The CDR3 DNA sequence: TGTGCCAGCAGCTTATACCCAGGGGGGCCGAACACCGGGGAGCTGTTTTTT. As protein: CASSLYPGGPNTGELFF.

The rearrangement links TRBV29-1 to TRBJ2-1, with unresolved D. V lost 6 bases to trimming and J lost 0 bases, with 9 bases between them. Germline CDR1 reads SQVTM; CDR2 reads ANQGSEA. The CDR3 is 13 residues long. The chain's CDR3 is CSVLGASYNEQFF. The CDR3 DNA is TGCAGCGTCCTTGGCGCCTCCTACAATGAGCAGTTCTTC.

The chain recombines TRBV7-8 with TRBJ1-5; D uncertain. CDR1 SGHVS and CDR2 FQNEAQ come from the germline V gene. V lost 5 bases, J lost 5 bases, and 10 bases lay in between. This CDR3 spans 13 amino acids. The DNA for the CDR3 is TGTGCCAGCAGCCCGTCGACCGATCAGCCCCAGCATTTT. Its translation is CASSPSTDQPQHF.

The chain carries TRBV30 and TRBJ1-2, with no clear D. There are 13 residues in the CDR3. V shed 1 base and J shed 1 base, with 7 bases lying between them. Germline values: CDR1 GTSNPN, CDR2 SVGIG (reference sequence). The CDR3 loop reads CAWSGAGNYGYTF. The DNA for the CDR3 is TGTGCCTGGAGTGGGGCGGGTAACTATGGCTACACCTTC.

The chain uses TRBV7-2 and TRBJ2-7, with D tentatively TRBD1 or TRBD2 (5 bases each). V shed 1 base and J shed 11 bases, with 12 bases lying between them. Germline-derived CDR1 and CDR2 are SGHTA and FQGNSA. The CDR3 has 12 amino acids. The CDR3 region is CASSLEGRGEYF. CDR3 in DNA: TGTGCCAGCAGCTTAGAGGGCCGAGGGGAGTACTTC.

The rearrangement links TRBV7-3 to TRBJ2-7; TRBD2 matches 8 bases. J lost 5 bases, V lost 1 base, and 7 bases had no gene match. Per germline, CDR1 SGHTA and CDR2 FQGTGA. The CDR3 totals 15 residues. In nucleotides, the CDR3 is TGTGCCAGCAGCTTAATTGCGGGAGGTGTTGACGAGCAGTACTTC. This sequence encodes CASSLIAGGVDEQYF. Full variable domain (outside the CDR3, taken from reference TRBV7-3 and TRBJ2-7): GAGVSQTPSNKVTEKGKYVELRCDPISGHTALYWYRQSLGQGPEFLIYFQGTGAADDSGLPNDRFFAVRPEGSVSTLKIQRTERGDSAVYLCASSLIAGGVDEQYFGPGTRLTVT.

V usage is TRBV6-1 and J usage is TRBJ1-1; 10 bases map to TRBD1. The CDR3 spans 15 residues. Germline-derived CDR1 and CDR2 are MNHNS and SASEGT. The junction had 3 bases not matched to a gene; V was cut back by 3 bases and J by 2 bases. In DNA form, the CDR3 reads TGTGCCAGCAGTGACTGGACAGGGGGAAACACTGAAGCTTTCTTT. Translating gives CASSDWTGGNTEAFF.